A selection of T cell receptor beta chains follows, all from one sample in a study of blood T cell repertoires in COVID-19. TCRdb's table, derived via immunoSEQ multiplex PCR, lists solely in-frame clones and lacks some. This table holds about 70,000 clones, roughly nine tenths found once. The material sequenced was peripheral blood. The receptor source for this set is a man aged 45-60 years with acute or convalescent COVID-19. Both conserved end residues are part of each CDR3. D genes are given only for firm matches. Size values are once, few and many counts, or a class for expanded clones, and some rows have none.

v_gene	abundance	j_gene	d_gene	CDR3nt	CDR3aa
TRBV5-4	-	TRBJ1-2	-	TGTACCAGCAGCTTAGCGGGGGGGCACTATGGCTACACCTTC	CTSSLAGGHYGYTF
TRBV9	-	TRBJ2-1	TRBD2	TGTGCCAGCAGCGCCTTGCGGCGGGAGTTCAATGAGCAGTTCTTC	CASSALRREFNEQFF
TRBV6-6	-	TRBJ2-3	TRBD2	TGTGCCAGCAGTCAACGGGAGGGAAGGTTGGATACGCAGTATTTT	CASSQREGRLDTQYF
TRBV28	-	TRBJ1-5	TRBD1	TGTGCCAGCAGTTGGGGTATGGTAGGGGGCCATAGCAATCAGCCCCAGCATTTT	CASSWGMVGGHSNQPQHF
TRBV7-3	-	TRBJ2-6	-	TGTGCCAGCAGCGCAGGGGTTGGGGCCAACGTCCTGACTTTC	CASSAGVGANVLTF
TRBV27	medium-sized	TRBJ2-3	TRBD2	TGTGCCAGCAGTACATCAGCGGGAGGGCGCACAGATACGCAGTATTTT	CASSTSAGGRTDTQYF
TRBV9	few	TRBJ1-6	-	TGTGCCAGCAGCGTAGAAGCCAGCGCGACCTATAATTCACCCCTCCACTTT	CASSVEASATYNSPLHF
TRBV4-1	-	TRBJ2-5	TRBD1	TGCGCCAGCAGCCCGGGGCCGACAAAACCGGGACAGAAAGAGACCCAGTACTTC	CASSPGPTKPGQKETQYF
TRBV6-6	-	TRBJ2-3	TRBD1	TGTGCCAGCAGTTACTTAGTACAGGGGATAGATACGCAGTATTTT	CASSYLVQGIDTQYF
TRBV5-1	-	TRBJ1-6	-	TGCGCCAGCAGCTTTTCCCTTCGAGCTACCTATAATTCACCCCTCCACTTT	CASSFSLRATYNSPLHF
TRBV18	-	TRBJ1-5	-	TGTGCCAGCTCAACCGGAGGGTCGGGGCAGCCCCAGCATTTT	CASSTGGSGQPQHF
TRBV4-1	-	TRBJ2-7	-	TGCGCCAGCAGCCACCGAGAGGAGTACGAGCAGTACTTC	CASSHREEYEQYF
TRBV9	-	TRBJ1-6	-	TGTGCCAGCAGCGAGTTCGGGGGGACCTCACCCCTCCACTTT	CASSEFGGTSPLHF
TRBV30	-	TRBJ2-2	TRBD1	TGTGCCTGGAGTGTGGGCAGGGGGTGGACCGGGGAGCTGTTTTTT	CAWSVGRGWTGELFF
TRBV28	-	TRBJ2-3	TRBD1	TGTGCCAGCAGTTTTGGGACAGGGTCCACAGATACGCAGTATTTT	CASSFGTGSTDTQYF
TRBV7-8	few	TRBJ1-2	-	TGTGCCAGCAGCTTAGACCCGCCAGGGAAAAATTATGGCTACACCTTC	CASSLDPPGKNYGYTF
TRBV19	-	TRBJ2-1	TRBD2	TGTGCCAGTAGTACCGGACTAGCAGACTTCTACAATGAGCAGTTCTTC	CASSTGLADFYNEQFF
TRBV6-5	-	TRBJ2-1	TRBD2	TGTGCCAGCAGTTACCAGACTAGCGGGATCAATGAGCAGTTCTTC	CASSYQTSGINEQFF
TRBV7-9	-	TRBJ1-1	-	TGTGCCAGCAGCTTAGGCGGGTGGGGGGGAAGAACTGAAGCTTTCTTT	CASSLGGWGGRTEAFF
TRBV28	-	TRBJ1-1	-	TGTGCCAGCAGTTTGTACAGTGAAGCTTTCTTT	CASSLYSEAFF
TRBV4-2	once	TRBJ1-1	TRBD1	TGTGCCAGCAGCCAAGTTTCCGGGACAGGGGGCGAAGCTTTCTTT	CASSQVSGTGGEAFF
TRBV7-8	-	TRBJ2-3	-	TGTGCCAGCAGCTTATTTTACGGGGTAGATACGCAGTATTTT	CASSLFYGVDTQYF
TRBV7-3	-	TRBJ2-4	-	TGTGCCAGCAGCTTAAACCCAGGGATTCAGCTGTACTTC	CASSLNPGIQLYF
TRBV11-2	-	TRBJ1-3	-	TGTGCCAGCAGCTCTAACAGGGCCCCCTCCTCTGGAAACACCATATATTTT	CASSSNRAPSSGNTIYF
TRBV28	-	TRBJ2-5	TRBD1	TGTGCCAGCAGTTTCATCGCACAGGGGGCAGGGGAGACCCAGTACTTC	CASSFIAQGAGETQYF
TRBV7-2	-	TRBJ2-2	TRBD1	TGTGCCAGCAGCCAACAGGGGACCGGGGAGCTGTTTTTT	CASSQQGTGELFF
TRBV5-6	-	TRBJ1-1	-	TGTGCCAGCAGCTTGAGCGGAGGCCTTCACACTGAAGCTTTCTTT	CASSLSGGLHTEAFF
TRBV6-5	-	TRBJ2-2	TRBD1	TGTGCCAGCAGTTTTCGACAGGGAAACGGGGAGCTGTTTTTT	CASSFRQGNGELFF
TRBV4-2	-	TRBJ2-7	TRBD1	TGTGCCAGCAGCCAAGCTGACAGGGGCTACGAGCAGTACTTC	CASSQADRGYEQYF
TRBV6-5	-	TRBJ1-5	TRBD1	TGTGCCAGCAGCTCGGGACAGTACAATCAGCCCCAGCATTTT	CASSSGQYNQPQHF
TRBV19	-	TRBJ1-1	TRBD1	TGTGCCAGTAGCATACTTGACAGGGGCGCTGAAGCTTTCTTT	CASSILDRGAEAFF
TRBV11-2	-	TRBJ2-1	-	TGTGCCAGCAGCCACAGGGACAATGAGCAGTTCTTC	CASSHRDNEQFF
TRBV9	-	TRBJ2-1	-	TGTGCCAGCAGCGCCCTCGGACAGCCACAAAAGGACAATGAGCAGTTCTTC	CASSALGQPQKDNEQFF
TRBV11-2	once	TRBJ2-4	-	TGTGCCAGCAGCCCCCCGGTCAGGGGAAACATTCAGTACTTC	CASSPPVRGNIQYF
TRBV19	-	TRBJ2-1	-	TGTGCCAGTAGTATAGGACAGGAATACCCCTACAATGAGCAGTTCTTC	CASSIGQEYPYNEQFF
TRBV7-8	-	TRBJ2-2	-	TGTGCCAGCAGCTATACACTAGGGACCGGGGAGCTGTTTTTT	CASSYTLGTGELFF
TRBV4-2	once	TRBJ2-2	-	TGTGCCAGCAGCCAAGATTCCGCAGGGGATAGCGGGGAGCTGTTTTTT	CASSQDSAGDSGELFF
TRBV4-2	few	TRBJ1-5	-	TGTGCCAGCAGCCAACCCGGGACAAGCAATCAGCCCCAGCATTTT	CASSQPGTSNQPQHF
TRBV4-1	-	TRBJ2-4	TRBD2	TGCGCCAGCAGCCCACTAGCGGAGGAACCCAAAAACATTCAGTACTTC	CASSPLAEEPKNIQYF
TRBV2	-	TRBJ2-3	TRBD2	TGTGCCAGCTGGCCGGGACTAGCGGGTCTAAGGGATACGCAGTATTTT	CASWPGLAGLRDTQYF
TRBV6-5	-	TRBJ2-1	TRBD2	TGTGCCAGCATTAGCGGGGGCGCAGGCAGGGAGCAGTTCTTC	CASISGGAGREQFF
TRBV7-2	-	TRBJ2-3	-	TGTGCCAGCAGTCCGACAAGGATCACAGATACGCAGTATTTT	CASSPTRITDTQYF
TRBV6-6	-	TRBJ1-3	-	TGTGCCAGCAGTTACTCGGAGTTCGCTGGAAACACCATATATTTT	CASSYSEFAGNTIYF
TRBV9	-	TRBJ2-1	TRBD2	TGTGCCAGCAGCGTAGCCCATGGACTAGCGGGAGGCTACAATGAGCAGTTCTTC	CASSVAHGLAGGYNEQFF
TRBV28	once	TRBJ2-3	TRBD2	TGTGCCAGCAGTTTGGTAGCGGGAGTGAGGTTGGGCACAGATACGCAGTATTTT	CASSLVAGVRLGTDTQYF
TRBV5-8	-	TRBJ2-5	-	TGTGCCAGCAGCTCCTTGTACTTC	CASSSLYF
TRBV6-6	once	TRBJ2-7	-	TGTGCCAGCAGACACGGTCTTGAGGGAGTCTACGAGCAGTACTTC	CASRHGLEGVYEQYF
TRBV3-1/TRBV3-2	once	TRBJ2-4	TRBD2	TGTGCCAGCAGCCAAGGTCTTCTGCGGGAGGAGAACATTCAGTACTTC	CASSQGLLREENIQYF
TRBV30	-	TRBJ1-2	TRBD1	TGTGCCTGGAGGGACAGGGGGGCCTATGGCTACACCTTC	CAWRDRGAYGYTF
TRBV7-8	-	TRBJ2-3	-	TGTGCCTCCGGAGGGGCCTACACAGATACGCAGTATTTT	CASGGAYTDTQYF
TRBV7-9	-	TRBJ2-5	-	TGTGCCAGCAGCTCATCGGACAGAAAAGAGACCCAGTACTTC	CASSSSDRKETQYF
TRBV28	-	TRBJ1-5	-	TGTGCCAGCAGTCAGGGGATCGATTCGTGGAATCAGCCCCAGCATTTT	CASSQGIDSWNQPQHF
TRBV10-3	-	TRBJ2-7	-	TGTGCCATCAGCCGAGAGGGCGGGAACTACGAGCAGTACTTC	CAISREGGNYEQYF
TRBV29-1	-	TRBJ2-7	TRBD1	TGCAGCGTTAGAACAGGGGGCGGTTACGAGCAGTACTTC	CSVRTGGGYEQYF
TRBV5-1	once	TRBJ2-1	TRBD1	TGCGCCAGCAGTATAGCCGGGACAGGGGGCCGGGAGCAGTTCTTC	CASSIAGTGGREQFF
TRBV30	-	TRBJ2-7	-	TGTGCCTGGAGTCAATACGAGCAGTACTTC	CAWSQYEQYF
TRBV28	-	TRBJ1-3	-	TGTGCCAGCAGTTTAACTCCGGGGGGAAGCTCTGGAAACACCATATATTTT	CASSLTPGGSSGNTIYF
TRBV7-9	-	TRBJ2-2	-	TGTGCCAGCAGCGGCCGTGGGGAGCTGTTTTTT	CASSGRGELFF
TRBV19	-	TRBJ2-5	TRBD2	TGTGCCAGTAGTATTGGCCTAGCGGAGTACCAAGAGACCCAGTACTTC	CASSIGLAEYQETQYF